One and the same sample provided the 15 T cell receptor beta chains below, sequenced in a study of tumour-infiltrating T cells in Burkitt lymphoma. Assay: immunoSEQ multiplex PCR; the TCRdb copy retains only in-frame clones and omits some. This table holds over a thousand clones, approximately 99% found once. Sequenced material: tumor tissue. Source of these receptors: a human donor with Burkitt lymphoma.

This chain connects TRBV7-2 to TRBJ2-7; D might be TRBD2 (6 bases). V shed 6 bases and J shed 4 bases, with 13 bases lying between them. The CDR3 is made up of 13 amino acids. CDR1 SGHTA and CDR2 FQGNSA come from the germline V gene. CDR3 DNA: TGTGCCAGCAGTCGGGACTTCGATTACGAGCAGTACTTC. Translating gives CASSRDFDYEQYF.

The J gene is TRBJ2-7, the V gene TRBV5-6; D unclear. The CDR3 is 12 amino acids. Trimming removed 0 bases at V and 2 bases at J, with 3 bases between. Germline V gene data show CDR1 as SGHDT and CDR2 as YYEEEE. CDR3 amino acids: CASSLAAYEQYF. DNA of the CDR3: TGTGCCAGCAGCTTGGCTGCCTACGAGCAGTACTTC.

This rearrangement joins TRBV9 to TRBJ2-7, with D uncertain. The CDR3 contains 14 residues. Per germline, CDR1 SGDLS and CDR2 YYNGEE. Trimming cost V 5 bases and J 3 bases, with 15 bases left between them. Here the CDR3 reads CASSKRNWNYEQYF. DNA for the CDR3: TGTGCCAGCAGTAAGAGAAATTGGAACTACGAGCAGTACTTC.

The CDR3 DNA is TGTGCCAGCAGCCTCACAGCTTCCTCTGGAAACACCATATATTTT. Amino acid sequence: CASSLTASSGNTIYF. J is TRBJ1-3 and V is TRBV7-2; D unresolved. The CDR3 spans 15 residues. V lost 5 bases and J lost 0, with 11 bases in between. From germline, CDR1 is SGHTA and CDR2 FQGNSA.

The chain combines TRBV15 with TRBJ1-2; D call uncertain. This CDR3 region has 13 residues. The V gene lost 0 bases and the J gene lost 4 bases, with 6 bases spanning the gap. CDR1 LNHNV and CDR2 YYDKDF come from the germline V gene (reference sequence). In nucleotides, the CDR3 is TGTGCCACCAGCAGAGACAGCGTCTATGGCTACACCTTC. This codes for CATSRDSVYGYTF.

This clone occurred once. This chain uses TRBV30 with TRBJ1-1, with 11 nucleotides matching TRBD1. Germline CDR1 reads GTSNPN; CDR2 reads SVGIG (reference sequence). The V segment lost 2 bases and the J segment 1 base; nucleotides outside the gene matches: 6. CDR3 length: 16 residues. The CDR3 bases are TGTGCCTGGAGTAGCTGGACAGGGGGCAAGAACACTGAAGCTTTCTTT. Protein product: CAWSSWTGGKNTEAFF.

The chain is built from TRBV9 and TRBJ2-1, with D possibly called TRBD1 or TRBD2 (5 bases each). The CDR3 is 14 amino acids. V lost 3 bases, J lost 4 bases, and 11 bases lay in between. From germline, CDR1 is SGDLS and CDR2 YYNGEE. The CDR3, as DNA: TGTGCCAGCAGCGCGGGACGGTTATACAATGAGCAGTTCTTC. Its translation is CASSAGRLYNEQFF.

The chain couples TRBV27 to TRBJ1-4; 8 bases fit TRBD1. Germline trimming cut 7 bases from V and 4 bases from J; bases unmatched to any gene: 5. The CDR3 covers 14 residues. From germline, CDR1 is MNHEY and CDR2 SMNVEV (reference sequence). This CDR3 reads CASNQDRVNEKLFF. CDR3 coding DNA: TGTGCCAGCAATCAGGACAGGGTTAATGAAAAACTGTTTTTT.

V is TRBV30 and J is TRBJ1-5; no clear D gene. The germline CDR1 and CDR2 sequences are GTSNPN and SVGIG (reference sequence). The CDR3 covers 13 residues. The V and J ends lost 2 bases and 6 bases respectively, with 11 bases between them. The CDR3 sequence: CAWSPGGSQPQHF. The CDR3 DNA reads TGTGCCTGGAGTCCCGGAGGGTCTCAGCCCCAGCATTTT. Variable domain in full (rest from reference TRBV30 and TRBJ1-5): SQTIHQWPATLVQPVGSPLSLECTVEGTSNPNLYWYRQAAGRGLQLLFYSVGIGQISSEVPQNLSASRPQDRQFILSSKKLLLSDSGFYLCAWSPGGSQPQHFGDGTRLSIL.

V usage is TRBV27 and J usage is TRBJ1-4; 9 nucleotides align to TRBD1. V gave up 6 bases and J gave up 7 bases; unmatched junction bases: 6. The germline gives CDR1 MNHEY, CDR2 SMNVEV (reference sequence). The CDR3 sequence is 14 residues long. The CDR3 DNA reads TGTGCCAGCAGCGGACAGGGGACGGGTGAAAAACTGTTTTTT. This gives the protein CASSGQGTGEKLFF.

The rearrangement uses TRBV27 and TRBJ2-7; D not resolved. The CDR3 length is 12 residues. Germline loops: CDR1 MNHEY, CDR2 SMNVEV (reference sequence). V was trimmed by 8 bases and J by 2 bases, leaving 10 bases between them. The CDR3 spells CASASRTYEQYF. CDR3 coding DNA: TGTGCCAGCGCGAGTCGTACCTACGAGCAGTACTTC.

The V gene is TRBV4-1, the J gene TRBJ2-1; D ambiguous. The germline V gene has CDR1 MGHRA and CDR2 YSYEKL. The CDR3 runs to 16 residues. The V end was cut by 0 bases, the J end by 0 bases, with 9 bases between. The CDR3 reads CASSQEYPSSYNEQFF. Written as DNA, the CDR3 is TGCGCCAGCAGCCAAGAATATCCTAGCTCCTACAATGAGCAGTTCTTC.

The J gene is TRBJ1-2, the V gene TRBV6-4, with 8 positions matching TRBD1. Per the germline V gene, CDR1 is MRHNA and CDR2 is SNTAGT. The trim removed 4 bases at V and 4 bases at J, leaving 5 bases unmatched. The CDR3 totals 14 residues. CDR3 amino acids: CASSATGGVYGYTF. CDR3 nucleotide sequence: TGTGCCAGCAGTGCCACAGGGGGGGTCTATGGCTACACCTTC.

The rearrangement links TRBV5-1 to TRBJ2-2; D not certain. The CDR3 contains 14 residues. Germline V lookup: CDR1 SGHRS, CDR2 YFSETQ. V shed 2 bases and J shed 4 bases, with 9 bases lying between them. This chain's CDR3 is CASSLGQVTGELFF. CDR3 sequence (DNA): TGCGCCAGCAGCTTAGGGCAGGTCACCGGGGAGCTGTTTTTT.

J is TRBJ1-1 and V is TRBV7-9; D is possibly TRBD1 (6 bases). This CDR3 comprises 11 residues. V lost 5 bases to trimming and J lost 7 bases, with 8 bases between them. Looked up from germline, CDR1 is SEHNR and CDR2 is FQNEAQ (reference sequence). This CDR3 reads CASSLRGEAFF. The CDR3 DNA reads as TGTGCCAGCAGCCTCAGGGGTGAAGCTTTCTTT.